The sequence of this T cell receptor (beta chain) was determined in a study of T-cell reconstitution after alpha-beta-depleted transplantation in children. General observations from the study: A year had passed since transplant, and T-cell counts and diversity by then came mostly from newly produced T cells. There were some patients whose high TCRbeta diversity at day 60 came from surviving recipient T cells and thymic progenitors. Reports say that about two months after transplant, the alpha-beta T cells came out of several hundred graft clones that had expanded.

Preparation of the TCRbeta library involved a method that used unique molecular identifiers. TCRdb recomputed calls from the PCR reads with MiXCR, one row per CDR3 protein. The sample yields approximately 1,000,000 distinct CDR3 sequences, under 30% seen once. The V gene lost 3 bases and the J gene lost 0 bases, with 11 bases spanning the gap. Germline assignment: CDR1 DFQATT and CDR2 SNEGSKA (reference sequence). This CDR3 is 15 amino acids long. To note about this clonotype: No antigen is known for it.

This clonotype originated in a boy younger than two who had a stem cell transplant for SCID, so the T cells may come from the graft donor. The sample here was PBMCs, mostly from graft donor cells, taken 360 days after TCRalphabeta/CD19-depleted stem cell transplant. V is TRBV20-1 and J is TRBJ2-2; D is unresolved. The CDR3 nucleotides read TGCAGTGCTAGTCTCCCGGAATCGAACACCGGGGAGCTGTTTTTT. This codes for CSASLPESNTGELFF.